What follows is one TCR beta chain and its context. The target antigen is unknown. Healthy individuals of Caucasian origin from Russia, aged about 6 to 100, served as donors. A minimum of 5.5 micrograms of total RNA was extracted per sample. A second PCR, run for about 7 to 11 cycles, used a sample-barcoded 5' primer plus a J-beta primer mix. TCRdb re-called the 5' RACE reads through MiXCR, storing one row per CDR3 protein. The sample consists of 600,000 to 800,000 distinct CDR3 sequences, more than 20% of them appearing once. This entry comes from a study of blood T cells in healthy people across ages. Findings and caveats of the study: Changes seen in expanded clonotypes were possibly confounded by donor CMV status left unknown. Compared with aged donors, long-lived donors showed fewer expanded clones, suggesting selection.

Sequenced material: blood. This receptor was identified in a man between 65 and 80 years old in good health.

The DNA of the CDR3 is TGCAGCGTTGAAGAGGGGTCACAGTTCAATCAGCCCCAGCATTTT. Translated, it gives CSVEEGSQFNQPQHF. The V call is TRBV29-1, the J call TRBJ1-5; D is ambiguous. Germline lookup yields CDR1 SQVTM and CDR2 ANQGSEA. This CDR3 spans 15 amino acids. Trimming cost V 0 bases and J 3 bases, with 12 bases left between them. The full variable domain, in which reference TRBV29-1 and TRBJ1-5 provide the parts outside the CDR3, is SAVISQKPSRDICQRGTSLTIQCQVDSQVTMMFWYRQQPGQSLTLIATANQGSEATYESGFVIDKFPISRPNLTFSTLTVSNMSPEDSSIYLCSVEEGSQFNQPQHFGDGTRLSIL.